This TCR beta chain is from a study of CXCR3-negative and CXCR3-positive naive CD8 T cells. Study outcomes and limitations: CXCR3-positive naive cells carried more hydrophobic TRB CDR3s than CXCR3-negative naive cells did.

The TRB cDNA libraries were prepared by 5' RACE with UMI labels. TCRdb reworked the 5' RACE reads into one entry per CDR3 protein, no DNA. Recorded for this sample: over 100,000 distinct CDR3 sequences. A note on this clonotype: Its antigen is unknown.

What was sequenced was naive CXCR3- CD8+ T cells from blood. Sample subset: CD45RO-CCR7+CD27+CD95- naive CD8+ T cells lacking CXCR3 (TNR3-). The receptor was derived from a human donor in good health. Some clones in this sample may be carry-over from other donors' samples.

The chain's CDR3 is CATSSTPSGANVLTF. V is TRBV15 and J is TRBJ2-6. Per germline, CDR1 LNHNV and CDR2 YYDKDF (reference sequence). The CDR3 covers 15 residues.